This TCR beta chain was profiled in a study of T cell responses to AZD1222 COVID-19 vaccine. Method: immunoSEQ multiplex PCR; TCRdb's copy keeps in-frame clones and lacks some. Among 100,000 or so clones listed, approximately 89% were seen once. About this clone itself: The antigen remains undetermined.

The CDR3 loop spans 14 amino acids. The germline V gene has CDR1 MDHEN and CDR2 SYDVKM. Trimming took 5 bases from V and 6 from J; bases not matched to a gene: 9. Notes on the study in general: The reported proportion of spike-specific TCRs targeting unmutated variant regions was nearly half.

Specimen: peripheral blood, collected on day 0 of MenACWY control vaccination. The gene calls are TRBV28 and TRBJ1-1; 7 positions agree with TRBD1. This receptor was obtained from an adult in good health. CDR3 sequence: CASSRRRGLSEAFF. The CDR3 bases are TGTGCCAGCAGTCGAAGGAGGGGGCTCTCTGAAGCTTTCTTT.